Sequencing of this TCR beta chain was carried out in a study of T cells in tuberculosis. Study conclusions and caveats: Shorter CDR3-alpha in active tuberculosis partly drove smaller distances. GEM motif frequencies gave 60% to 70% accuracy; the GMM repertoire gave 80% to 90%.

Clones were sequenced by immunoSEQ multiplex PCR, and TCRdb holds only the in-frame ones, with some missing. The sample yields about 34,000 clones, approximately 96% seen once. The V gene's germline CDR1 is LNHNV and CDR2 YYDKDF (reference sequence). V dropped 3 bases and J dropped 6; count of bases not matched to a gene: 5. The CDR3 has 15 amino acids. Regarding this clone: No antigen is known for it.

The chain combines TRBV15 with TRBJ1-4, with TRBD1 matching 9 bases. The sequencing input was PBMCs. This clonotype was obtained from a donor aged 10-35 years with latent tuberculosis or without tuberculosis infection. The CDR3 nucleotides are TGTGCCACCAGCAGTTTGGGACAGGGATATGAAAAACTGTTTTTT. As protein: CATSSLGQGYEKLFF.